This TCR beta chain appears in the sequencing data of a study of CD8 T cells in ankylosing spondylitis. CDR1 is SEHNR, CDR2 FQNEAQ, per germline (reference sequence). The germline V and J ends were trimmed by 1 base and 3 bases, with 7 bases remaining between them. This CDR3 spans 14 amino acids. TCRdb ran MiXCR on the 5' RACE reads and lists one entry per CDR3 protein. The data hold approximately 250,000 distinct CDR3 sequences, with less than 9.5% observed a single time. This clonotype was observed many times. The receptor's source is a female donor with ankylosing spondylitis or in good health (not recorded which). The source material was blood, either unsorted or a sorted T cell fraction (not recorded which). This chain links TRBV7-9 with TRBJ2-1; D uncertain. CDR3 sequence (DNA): TGTGCCAGCAGCTTAGGTAACCACTACAATGAGCAGTTCTTC. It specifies CASSLGNHYNEQFF.